This paragraph covers one T cell receptor beta chain sequence. The antigen remains unidentified. A universal primer site was created by template switching, with the cDNA bearing unique molecular identifiers. From the 5' RACE reads, TCRdb called clonotypes with MiXCR, one entry per CDR3 protein. The data contain 1.5 million or so distinct CDR3 sequences, around 33% of them seen just once; the ten biggest clones take up over 0.25%. These data belong to a study of identical twins. Healthy Caucasian donors formed the entire cohort. Study conclusions and caveats: Cross-sectional statistical analysis, not tracking of the same donors, underpinned the conclusions. Analyses of zero insertions could, in part, be confounded by invariant MAIT and iNKT cells.

V lost 1 base to trimming and J lost 0 bases, with 7 bases between them. CDR3 length: 15 amino acids. CDR1 and CDR2 (germline): SGHRS, YFSETQ. J is TRBJ2-2 and V is TRBV5-1; D is possibly TRBD2 (5 bases). The clonotype comes from a newborn girl in good health. The specimen sequenced was cord blood. The CDR3 loop is CASSLTGSNTGELFF. CDR3 bases: TGCGCCAGCAGCTTGACGGGATCGAACACCGGGGAGCTGTTTTTT.